These 18 T cell receptor beta chains came from one sample sequenced in a study of blood T cell repertoires in COVID-19. TCRdb's copy holds only in-frame clones and misses some; the assay was immunoSEQ multiplex PCR. Here the sample spans about 220,000 clones, 82% being singletons. Material for sequencing was peripheral blood. Every receptor here comes from a woman older than 75 with acute or convalescent COVID-19.

The V and J genes are TRBV27 and TRBJ2-7, with a tentative D call TRBD2 (5 bases). V dropped 3 bases and J dropped 3 bases, with 9 bases sitting between them. Germline V gene data show CDR1 as MNHEY and CDR2 as SMNVEV (reference sequence). This CDR3 contains 13 residues. The CDR3 here is CASSFGIYYEQYF. The DNA of the CDR3 is TGTGCCAGCAGTTTCGGGATATACTACGAGCAGTACTTC.

This clone has just one count. The chain recombines TRBV5-6 with TRBJ2-7; weak D call: TRBD1 (6 bases). This CDR3 contains 15 residues. Between the trimmed V and J ends, which lost 0 bases and 2 bases, there was a span of 12 bases. CDR1 is SGHDT and CDR2 is YYEEEE in the germline V gene. This CDR3 is CASSLGQRGTYEQYF. As DNA, the CDR3 is TGTGCCAGCAGCTTGGGCCAGAGGGGGACCTACGAGCAGTACTTC.

This chain links TRBV23-1 with TRBJ2-7; 8 bases are shared with TRBD1. TRBV23-1 is an open reading frame, and its role is uncertain. The trim removed 6 bases at V and 3 bases at J, leaving 13 bases unmatched. This CDR3 region has 16 residues. The CDR3 region is CASSLPKGQVDYEQYF. The CDR3 nucleotides read TGCGCCAGCAGCCTACCTAAGGGACAGGTAGACTACGAGCAGTACTTC.

J is TRBJ2-1 and V is TRBV6-5, with 12 bases lining up with TRBD1. The germline V gene encodes CDR1 MNHEY and CDR2 SVGAGI. Losses at the gene ends were 5 bases for V and 9 bases for J; bases not matched to a gene: 8. The CDR3 extends over 15 amino acids. CDR3 in DNA: TGTGCCAGCAGTCCCTGGGACAGGGGGCATCTTGAGCAGTTCTTC. It specifies CASSPWDRGHLEQFF.

This clone was observed a handful of times. V and J are TRBV7-2 and TRBJ1-2, with D uncertain. CDR1 is SGHTA, CDR2 FQGNSA, per germline. The CDR3 has 13 amino acids. Trimming left V 5 bases short and J 5 bases short, with 12 bases between. CDR3 bases: TGTGCCAGCAGCACACAGACCCCGTATGGCTACACCTTC. Protein sequence: CASSTQTPYGYTF.

The rearrangement links TRBV11-3 to TRBJ1-6; D not resolved. Trimming cost V 5 bases and J 9 bases, with 17 bases left between them. Germline values: CDR1 SGHNT, CDR2 YENEEA. CDR3 size: 15 residues. CDR3 protein: CASSHRGLVCSPLHF. The CDR3 DNA sequence: TGTGCCAGCAGCCACCGCGGGTTAGTATGTTCACCCCTCCACTTT.

This clone was counted a single time. In DNA form, the CDR3 reads TGCGCCAGCAGCTTGGGTCAGGGATTAGCCAAAAACATTCAGTACTTC. Translation gives CASSLGQGLAKNIQYF. The chain couples TRBV5-1 to TRBJ2-4; D possibly corresponds to TRBD1 (5 bases). The CDR3 consists of 16 residues. The germline gives CDR1 SGHRS, CDR2 YFSETQ. Trimming shortened V by 0 bases and J by 0 bases, and 10 bases separated the two germline ends.

The genes are TRBV12-3 or TRBV12-4 and TRBJ2-3; D is perhaps TRBD2 (5 bases). Trimming left V 6 bases short and J 4 bases short, with 11 bases between. This CDR3 is 13 amino acids long. In DNA, the CDR3 is TGTGCCAGCAGAGACTGGGGAGCAGATACGCAGTATTTT. Its translation: CASRDWGADTQYF.

This clone was seen once. The chain is built from TRBV3-1 (or the pseudogene TRBV3-2) and TRBJ2-5, with a tentative D call TRBD1 (5 bases). Per germline, CDR1 LGHDT and CDR2 YNNKEL (reference sequence). There are 15 residues in the CDR3. The V end lost 1 base, the J end lost 5 bases, and 14 bases lay between the germline ends. CDR3 residues: CASSQGLGVGETQYF. CDR3 in DNA: TGTGCCAGCAGCCAAGGGTTAGGGGTCGGGGAGACCCAGTACTTC.

The gene calls are TRBV6-5 and TRBJ2-1, with D perhaps TRBD2 (5 bases). CDR1 is MNHEY, CDR2 SVGAGI, per germline. V was trimmed by 2 bases and J by 2 bases, leaving 10 bases between them. This CDR3 is built from 15 residues. The CDR3, as DNA: TGTGCCAGCAGTTACCGGGGTGGGACCTACAATGAGCAGTTCTTC. Amino acid sequence: CASSYRGGTYNEQFF.

V and J are TRBV10-3 and TRBJ2-7; tentatively, D is TRBD1 (5 bases). The CDR3 has 14 residues. CDR1 is ENHRY and CDR2 is SYGVKD in the germline V gene. V shed 0 bases and J shed 1 base, with 7 bases lying between them. The CDR3 protein is CAISESRGSYEQYF. In DNA, the CDR3 is TGTGCCATCAGTGAGTCAAGGGGTTCCTACGAGCAGTACTTC.

The rearrangement joins TRBV19 to TRBJ1-2, with no clear D. The V end lost 2 bases, the J end lost 1 base, and 17 bases lay between the germline ends. This CDR3 has 17 residues. The germline CDR1 and CDR2 sequences are LNHDA and SQIVND (reference sequence). The CDR3 nucleotides are TGTGCCAGTAGTATAAGGTTGGCAGGAATCAGTAACTATGGCTACACCTTC. The encoded protein is CASSIRLAGISNYGYTF.

The gene calls are TRBV7-9 and TRBJ2-3, with 10 nucleotides matching TRBD2. Germline CDR1 SEHNR, CDR2 FQNEAQ (reference sequence). CDR3 length equals 15 residues. With V trimmed by 3 bases and J by 2 bases, 2 bases remained unmatched. The CDR3 bases are TGTGCCAGCAGCTTCACTAGCGGGGCCACAGATACGCAGTATTTT. This gives the protein CASSFTSGATDTQYF.

The CDR3, as DNA: TGTGCCAGCAGCCCTTCCGGGACACAAGAGACCCAGTACTTC. It codes for CASSPSGTQETQYF. The V call is TRBV9, the J call TRBJ2-5, with a tentative D call TRBD1 (6 bases). Germline lookup yields CDR1 SGDLS and CDR2 YYNGEE. CDR3 length: 14 residues. Trimming pared 4 bases from V and 2 bases from J, leaving 12 bases between.

V and J are TRBV9 and TRBJ1-3, with D possibly matching TRBD1 (6 bases). Trimming left V 3 bases short and J 0 bases short, with 19 bases between. Looked up from germline, CDR1 is SGDLS and CDR2 is YYNGEE. The CDR3 length is 18 residues. CDR3 amino acids: CASSAGVGDLRSGNTIYF. The CDR3 nucleotides read TGTGCCAGCAGCGCAGGGGTGGGGGACCTTCGCTCTGGAAACACCATATATTTT.

The chain couples TRBV5-5 to TRBJ2-3; TRBD2 matches 7 bases. The CDR3 is 14 residues long. After removal of 1 base from V and 3 bases from J, the junction contained 2 bases not matched to a gene. Germline values: CDR1 SGHKS, CDR2 YYEKEE (reference sequence). CDR3 sequence reads: CASSLSGTTDTQYF. Here the CDR3 DNA reads TGTGCCAGCAGCTTGAGCGGGACTACAGATACGCAGTATTTT.

This clone has a handful of counts. The rearrangement uses TRBV21-1 and TRBJ1-2; the table names TRBD1, a call not compared with the DNA. TRBV21-1 is an annotated pseudogene. The CDR3 is made up of 13 amino acids. CDR3 protein: CASSKTGGDGYTF. The CDR3 DNA is TGTGCCAGCAGCAAAACAGGGGGCGATGGCTACACCTTC.

The chain joins TRBV12-3 or TRBV12-4 to TRBJ1-1, with unresolved D. V shed 6 bases and J shed 5 bases, with 10 bases lying between them. The CDR3 contains 12 residues. CDR3 residues: CASSRARTEAFF. The CDR3 DNA is TGTGCCAGCAGCCGCGCCCGAACTGAAGCTTTCTTT.